Sequencing of this TCR beta chain was carried out in a study of beta chain features in type 1 diabetes. The study, taken as a whole, reports: Insertions were fewer and deletions more numerous at VDJ junctions in type 1 diabetes patients. Comparison showed that naive, central memory and Treg TCRB repertoires appeared more similar among patients than among healthy donors.

There are 12 residues in the CDR3. Trimming removed 5 bases at V and 8 bases at J, with 10 bases between. In germline, CDR1 is SEHNR, CDR2 FQNEAQ (reference sequence). The whole isolated RNA underwent reverse transcription, so sequencing captured expressed TCRB transcripts. Here immunoSEQ multiplex PCR was the method, and the copy in TCRdb shows in-frame clones only, minus some. The sample has under 250,000 clones; 25% to 30% are singletons. As to this clone: The antigen remains undetermined.

The rearrangement joins TRBV7-9 to TRBJ2-1; D remains ambiguous. The sequenced material came from central memory CD4+ T cells from blood. This TCR was recovered from a man aged 30-40 years in good health. CDR3 amino acids: CASSSMVDEQFF. In nucleotides, the CDR3 is TGTGCCAGCAGCAGCATGGTGGATGAGCAGTTCTTC.